The TCR beta chain under discussion was sequenced for a study of cytomegalovirus exposure and HLA in healthy donors. Notes on the study in general: Earlier results showed most TCR beta V segments being productive about 87% or about 30% of the time.

PCR involved 60 Vbeta and 13 Jbeta primers. Clones were sequenced by immunoSEQ multiplex PCR, and TCRdb holds only the in-frame ones, with some missing. Among about 82,000 clones, 65% were seen once, and the ten largest hold 20% to 25%. Points on this clone: The antigen remains undetermined.

Nominal health characterized the donors when sampled, though unrecorded immune exposures were likely. Sequenced input: PBMCs. The receptor was derived from a woman in her 50s in good health and CMV-seropositive.

The CDR3 nucleotides are TGCAGCGTTGAGGCTAGCGGGGGCCACGGGGGAGCCTACAATGAGCAGTTCTTC. This translates into CSVEASGGHGGAYNEQFF. The rearrangement joins TRBV29-1 to TRBJ2-1, with TRBD2 matching 10 bases. The trim removed 3 bases at V and 2 bases at J, leaving 13 bases unmatched. Germline V gene data show CDR1 as SQVTM and CDR2 as ANQGSEA. The CDR3 sequence is 18 residues long.